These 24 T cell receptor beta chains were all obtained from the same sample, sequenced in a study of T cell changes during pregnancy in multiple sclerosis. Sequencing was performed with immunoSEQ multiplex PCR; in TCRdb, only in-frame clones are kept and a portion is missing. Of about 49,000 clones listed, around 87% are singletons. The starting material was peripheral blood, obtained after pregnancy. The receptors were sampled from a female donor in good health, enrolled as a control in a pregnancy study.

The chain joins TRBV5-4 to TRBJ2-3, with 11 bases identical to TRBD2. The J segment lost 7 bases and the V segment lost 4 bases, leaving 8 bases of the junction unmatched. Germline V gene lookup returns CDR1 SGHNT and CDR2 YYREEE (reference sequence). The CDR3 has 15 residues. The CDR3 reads CASSGTSGGANTQYF. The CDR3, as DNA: TGTGCCAGCAGCGGAACTAGCGGGGGTGCGAATACGCAGTATTTT.

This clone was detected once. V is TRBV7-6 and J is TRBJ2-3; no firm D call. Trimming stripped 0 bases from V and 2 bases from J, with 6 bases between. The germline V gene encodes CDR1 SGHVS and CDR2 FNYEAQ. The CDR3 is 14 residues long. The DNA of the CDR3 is TGTGCCAGCAGCTTAGCCCACTCCACAGATACGCAGTATTTT. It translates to CASSLAHSTDTQYF.

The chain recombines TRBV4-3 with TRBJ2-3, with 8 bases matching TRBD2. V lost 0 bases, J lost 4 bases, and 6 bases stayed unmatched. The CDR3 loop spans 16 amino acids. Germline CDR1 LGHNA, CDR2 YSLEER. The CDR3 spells CASSQEAGGGADTQYF. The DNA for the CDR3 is TGCGCCAGCAGCCAAGAGGCGGGGGGAGGAGCAGATACGCAGTATTTT.

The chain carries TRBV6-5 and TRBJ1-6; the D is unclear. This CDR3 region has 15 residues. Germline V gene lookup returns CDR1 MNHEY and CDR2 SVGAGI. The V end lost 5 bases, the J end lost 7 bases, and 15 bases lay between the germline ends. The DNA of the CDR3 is TGTGCCAGCAGTGCCTCGGGAGGGAAAAATTCACCCCTCCACTTT. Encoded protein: CASSASGGKNSPLHF.

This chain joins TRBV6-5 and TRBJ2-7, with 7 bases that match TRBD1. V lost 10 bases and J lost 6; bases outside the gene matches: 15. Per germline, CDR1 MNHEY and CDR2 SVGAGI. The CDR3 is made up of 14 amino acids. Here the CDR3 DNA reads TGTGCCACCGTAGGTGGCCAGGGGGTACGCGAGCAGTACTTC. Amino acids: CATVGGQGVREQYF.

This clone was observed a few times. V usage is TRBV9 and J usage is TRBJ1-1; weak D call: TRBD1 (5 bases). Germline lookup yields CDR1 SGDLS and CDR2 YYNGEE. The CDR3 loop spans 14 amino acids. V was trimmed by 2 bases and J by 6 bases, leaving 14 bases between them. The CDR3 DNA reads TGTGCCAGCAGCGTGGGACGGGGGGACGCTGAAGCTTTCTTT. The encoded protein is CASSVGRGDAEAFF.

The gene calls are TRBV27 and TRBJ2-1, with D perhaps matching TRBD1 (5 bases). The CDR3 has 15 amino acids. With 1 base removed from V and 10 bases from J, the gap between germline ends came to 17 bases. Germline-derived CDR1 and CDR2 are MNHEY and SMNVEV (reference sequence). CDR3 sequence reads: CASSLLFQGSTEQFF. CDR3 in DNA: TGTGCCAGCAGTTTATTGTTCCAGGGATCGACCGAGCAGTTCTTC.

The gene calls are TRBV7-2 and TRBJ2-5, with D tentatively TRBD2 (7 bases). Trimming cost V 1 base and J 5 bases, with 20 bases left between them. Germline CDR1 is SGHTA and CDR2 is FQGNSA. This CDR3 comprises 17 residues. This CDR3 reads CASSLVRLAVGGETQYF. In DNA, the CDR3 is TGTGCCAGCAGCTTAGTTCGCCTAGCGGTAGGGGGGGAGACCCAGTACTTC.

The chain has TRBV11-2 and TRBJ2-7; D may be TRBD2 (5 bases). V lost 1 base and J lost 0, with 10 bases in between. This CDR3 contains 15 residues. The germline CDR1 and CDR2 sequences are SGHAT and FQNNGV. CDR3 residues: CASSLAGSSSYEQYF. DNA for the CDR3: TGTGCCAGCAGCTTAGCGGGGTCGAGCTCCTACGAGCAGTACTTC. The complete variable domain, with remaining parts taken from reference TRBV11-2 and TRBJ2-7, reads EAGVAQSPRYKIIEKRQSVAFWCNPISGHATLYWYQQILGQGPKLLIQFQNNGVVDDSQLPKDRFSAERLKGVDSTLKIQPAKLEDSAVYLCASSLAGSSSYEQYFGPGTRLTVT.

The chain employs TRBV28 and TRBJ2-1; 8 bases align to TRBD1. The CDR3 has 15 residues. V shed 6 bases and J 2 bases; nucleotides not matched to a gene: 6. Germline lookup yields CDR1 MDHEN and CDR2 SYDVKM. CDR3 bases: TGTGCCAGCAGAATACAGGGGGGTGCCTACAATGAGCAGTTCTTC. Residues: CASRIQGGAYNEQFF.

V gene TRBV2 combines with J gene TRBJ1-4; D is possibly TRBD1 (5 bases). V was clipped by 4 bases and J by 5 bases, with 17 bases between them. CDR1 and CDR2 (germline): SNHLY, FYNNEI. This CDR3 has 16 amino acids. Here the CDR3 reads CASSGGTLLGNEKLFF. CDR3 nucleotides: TGTGCCAGCAGTGGCGGGACTCTCCTAGGGAATGAAAAACTGTTTTTT.

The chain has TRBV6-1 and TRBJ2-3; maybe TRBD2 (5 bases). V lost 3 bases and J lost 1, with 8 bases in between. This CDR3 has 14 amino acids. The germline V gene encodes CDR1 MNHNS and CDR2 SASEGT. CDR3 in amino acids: CASSDLLGTDTQYF. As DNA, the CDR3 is TGTGCCAGCAGTGACCTACTAGGCACAGATACGCAGTATTTT.

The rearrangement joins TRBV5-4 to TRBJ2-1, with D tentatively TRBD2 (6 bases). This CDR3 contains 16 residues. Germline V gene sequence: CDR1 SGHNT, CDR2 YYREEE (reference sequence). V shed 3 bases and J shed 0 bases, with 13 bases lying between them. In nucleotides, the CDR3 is TGTGCCAGCAGCTCCACGGACGGGAGCTCCTACAATGAGCAGTTCTTC. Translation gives CASSSTDGSSYNEQFF.

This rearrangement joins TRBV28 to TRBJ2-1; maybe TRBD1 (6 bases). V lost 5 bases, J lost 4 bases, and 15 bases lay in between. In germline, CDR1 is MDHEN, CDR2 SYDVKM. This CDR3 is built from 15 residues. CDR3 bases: TGTGCCAGCAGTATAAGGACAGACCTTTACAATGAGCAGTTCTTC. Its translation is CASSIRTDLYNEQFF.

As DNA, the CDR3 is TGTGCCAGCAGCCAGATGGACAGCTCATACGAGCAGTACTTC. Residues: CASSQMDSSYEQYF. The J gene is TRBJ2-7, the V gene TRBV16; tentative D call: TRBD1 (6 bases). V was cut by 3 bases and J by 4 bases, with 13 bases left in between. Germline assignment: CDR1 KGHSY and CDR2 FQNENV. The CDR3 extends over 14 amino acids.

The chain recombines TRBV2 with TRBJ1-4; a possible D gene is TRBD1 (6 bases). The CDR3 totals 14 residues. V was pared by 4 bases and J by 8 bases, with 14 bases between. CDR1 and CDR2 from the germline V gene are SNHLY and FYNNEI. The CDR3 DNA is TGTGCCAGCAGTGGGGACAAGAGACGCGAAAAACTGTTTTTT. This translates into CASSGDKRREKLFF.

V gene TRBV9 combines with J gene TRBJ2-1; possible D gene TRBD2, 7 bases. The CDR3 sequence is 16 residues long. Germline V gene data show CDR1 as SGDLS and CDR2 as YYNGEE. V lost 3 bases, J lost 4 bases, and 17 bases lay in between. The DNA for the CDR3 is TGTGCCAGCAGCGCGGGGGGCTCGGAAGTTTACAATGAGCAGTTCTTC. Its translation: CASSAGGSEVYNEQFF.

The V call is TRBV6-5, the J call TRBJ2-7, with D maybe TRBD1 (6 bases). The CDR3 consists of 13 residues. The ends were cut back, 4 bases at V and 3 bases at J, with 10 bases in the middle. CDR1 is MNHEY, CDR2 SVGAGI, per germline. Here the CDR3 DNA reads TGTGCCAGCAGTTTCGACAGGATCTACGAGCAGTACTTC. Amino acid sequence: CASSFDRIYEQYF.

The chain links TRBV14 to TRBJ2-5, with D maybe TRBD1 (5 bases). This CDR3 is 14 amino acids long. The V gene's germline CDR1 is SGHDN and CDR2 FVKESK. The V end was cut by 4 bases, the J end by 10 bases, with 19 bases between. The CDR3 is CASSRSALPGIQYF. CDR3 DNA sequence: TGTGCCAGCAGCCGATCGGCCCTGCCAGGGATCCAGTACTTC.

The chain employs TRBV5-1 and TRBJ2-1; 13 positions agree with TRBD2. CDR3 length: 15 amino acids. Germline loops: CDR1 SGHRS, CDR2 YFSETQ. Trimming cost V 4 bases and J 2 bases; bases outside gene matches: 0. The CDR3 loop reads CASSTSGGAYNEQFF. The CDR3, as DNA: TGCGCCAGCAGCACTAGCGGGGGGGCCTACAATGAGCAGTTCTTC.

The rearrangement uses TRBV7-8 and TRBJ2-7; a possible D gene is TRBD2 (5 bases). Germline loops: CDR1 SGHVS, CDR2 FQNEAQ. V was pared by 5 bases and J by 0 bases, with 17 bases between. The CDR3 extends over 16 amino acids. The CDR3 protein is CASSPKRTRSSYEQYF. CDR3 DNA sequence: TGTGCCAGCAGCCCAAAAAGGACTCGAAGCTCCTACGAGCAGTACTTC.

CDR3 sequence: CASSKVLANEKLFF. The CDR3 DNA reads as TGTGCCAGTAGTAAAGTACTAGCTAATGAAAAACTGTTTTTT. The rearrangement links TRBV19 to TRBJ1-4; no clear D. Germline V gives CDR1 LNHDA, CDR2 SQIVND (reference sequence). The V end was cut by 4 bases, the J end by 3 bases, with 9 bases between. The CDR3 is 14 amino acids.

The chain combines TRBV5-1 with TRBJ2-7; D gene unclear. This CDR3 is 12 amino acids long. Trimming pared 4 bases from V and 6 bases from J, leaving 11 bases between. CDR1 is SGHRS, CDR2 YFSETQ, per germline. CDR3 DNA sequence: TGCGCCAGCAGCCTTGGCAGTTTCGAGCAGTACTTC. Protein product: CASSLGSFEQYF. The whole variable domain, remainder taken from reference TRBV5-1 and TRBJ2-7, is KAGVTQTPRYLIKTRGQQVTLSCSPISGHRSVSWYQQTPGQGLQFLFEYFSETQRNKGNFPGRFSGRQFSNSRSEMNVSTLELGDSALYLCASSLGSFEQYFGPGTRLTVT.

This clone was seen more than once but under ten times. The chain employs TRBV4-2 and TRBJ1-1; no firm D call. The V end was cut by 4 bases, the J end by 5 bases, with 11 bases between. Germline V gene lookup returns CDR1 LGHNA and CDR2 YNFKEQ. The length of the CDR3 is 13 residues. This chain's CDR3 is CASSRAKVTEAFF. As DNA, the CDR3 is TGTGCCAGCAGCCGGGCAAAGGTGACTGAAGCTTTCTTT.